The rows below give T cell receptor beta chains drawn from one sample of a study of blood T cell repertoires in COVID-19. Clones were sequenced by immunoSEQ multiplex PCR, and TCRdb holds only the in-frame ones, with some missing. The table lists hundreds of thousands of clones, about 90% of them singletons. Sequences were obtained from peripheral blood. The receptors stem from a woman between 50 and 59 years old with COVID-19, enrolled during active disease. The CDR3 runs from the conserved cysteine through the conserved F or W. Each record gives: J gene, V gene, clone size, D gene, CDR3 protein, CDR3 DNA. D genes are given only for firm matches. Not every row has a clone size; where given, it reads once, few, many or a size class.

TRBJ2-1	TRBV4-2	.	TRBD1	CASSQGGTGGSEQFF	TGTGCCAGCAGCCAAGGCGGGACAGGGGGCAGTGAGCAGTTCTTC
TRBJ1-5	TRBV7-2	.	.	CASSVRGQMNQPQHF	TGTGCCAGCAGCGTTCGAGGACAGATGAATCAGCCCCAGCATTTT
TRBJ1-1	TRBV7-2	.	TRBD1	CASSLLDRVHTEAFF	TGTGCCAGCAGCTTACTCGACAGGGTACACACTGAAGCTTTCTTT
TRBJ1-1	TRBV9	.	TRBD1	CASSARQGLMNTEAFF	TGTGCCAGCAGCGCCCGACAGGGGCTCATGAACACTGAAGCTTTCTTT
TRBJ2-1	TRBV14	.	.	CASSQDLVGDISYNEQFF	TGTGCCAGCAGCCAAGATTTGGTGGGGGACATCTCCTACAATGAGCAGTTCTTC
TRBJ2-2	TRBV6-5	.	.	CASSYIALNTGELFF	TGTGCCAGCAGTTACATAGCCCTAAACACCGGGGAGCTGTTTTTT
TRBJ2-6	TRBV19	.	.	CASRPQQGRGANVLTF	TGTGCCAGTAGGCCCCAACAGGGCCGTGGGGCCAACGTCCTGACTTTC
TRBJ1-2	TRBV4-3	.	.	CASSQMDKPFGGYTF	TGCGCCAGCAGCCAAATGGACAAACCTTTTGGTGGCTACACCTTC
TRBJ1-2	TRBV19	.	.	CASKAGKGYTF	TGTGCCAGTAAAGCCGGGAAGGGCTACACCTTC
TRBJ2-1	TRBV19	.	TRBD2	CASRKLAGPAYNEQFF	TGTGCCAGTAGGAAGTTAGCGGGCCCTGCCTACAATGAGCAGTTCTTC
TRBJ2-3	TRBV11-3	.	TRBD2	CASSLRSLAGGPGTDTQYF	TGTGCCAGCAGCTTGCGGTCCCTAGCGGGCGGTCCCGGGACAGATACGCAGTATTTT
TRBJ2-5	TRBV5-1	.	TRBD1	CASSLFGTGGRFQETQYF	TGCGCCAGCAGCTTGTTTGGGACAGGGGGCCGTTTTCAAGAGACCCAGTACTTC
TRBJ2-5	TRBV21-1	.	.	CASSTEGRTVRGDQYF	TGTGCCAGCAGCACGGAAGGACGAACGGTGCGGGGGGACCAGTACTTC
TRBJ2-3	TRBV27	once	TRBD2	CASSHSSGRSDTQYF	TGTGCCAGCAGTCACTCTAGCGGGAGATCAGATACGCAGTATTTT
TRBJ2-1	TRBV5-1	once	TRBD1	CASSWQGQANEQFF	TGCGCCAGCAGCTGGCAGGGACAGGCGAATGAGCAGTTCTTC
TRBJ1-2	TRBV7-2	.	.	CASSVVEFLYGYTF	TGTGCCAGCAGCGTAGTGGAGTTTCTCTATGGCTACACCTTC
TRBJ1-3	TRBV20-1	.	.	CSASSDRLQHWGNTIYF	TGCAGTGCTAGTTCCGACAGGCTCCAGCATTGGGGAAACACCATATATTTT
TRBJ1-4	TRBV5-8	.	TRBD1	CASSLYQRAGGREKLFF	TGTGCCAGCAGCTTGTATCAGAGGGCAGGGGGCAGAGAAAAACTGTTTTTT
TRBJ2-1	TRBV7-6	.	TRBD2	CASAGLAVTSSYNEQFF	TGTGCCAGCGCAGGACTAGCGGTAACTAGCTCCTACAATGAGCAGTTCTTC
TRBJ1-1	TRBV15	.	.	CATSRWVLEEAFF	TGTGCCACCAGCAGATGGGTCCTGGAGGAAGCTTTCTTT
TRBJ2-1	TRBV4-1	.	TRBD2	CASSQGTSGYNEQFF	TGCGCCAGCAGCCAAGGGACTAGCGGCTACAATGAGCAGTTCTTC
TRBJ1-5	TRBV6-5	few	.	CASKDGGKQPQHF	TGTGCCAGCAAGGACGGCGGGAAGCAGCCCCAGCATTTT
TRBJ2-5	TRBV6-2/TRBV6-3	.	.	CASSYGRFQETQYF	TGTGCCAGCAGTTACGGCCGATTCCAAGAGACCCAGTACTTC
TRBJ1-4	TRBV18	.	.	CASSHQQGDLNEKLFF	TGTGCCAGCTCACATCAACAGGGTGATCTTAATGAAAAACTGTTTTTT
TRBJ1-4	TRBV14	.	.	CASSQDYMEKLFF	TGTGCCAGCAGCCAAGATTACATGGAAAAACTGTTTTTT
TRBJ1-6	TRBV7-3	.	.	CASTWTAKNSPLHF	TGTGCCAGTACCTGGACAGCTAAGAATTCACCCCTCCACTTT
TRBJ2-2	TRBV7-9	.	.	CASSFRGNTGELFF	TGTGCCAGCAGCTTCAGGGGGAACACCGGGGAGCTGTTTTTT
TRBJ2-7	TRBV6-2/TRBV6-3	.	.	CASSYTGSSYEQYF	TGTGCCAGCAGTTACACGGGGAGCTCCTACGAGCAGTACTTC
TRBJ2-3	TRBV6-2/TRBV6-3	.	TRBD2	CASSYQWGGKDTDTQYF	TGTGCCAGCAGTTACCAATGGGGGGGAAAGGACACAGATACGCAGTATTTT
TRBJ2-2	TRBV7-2	.	TRBD2	CASSGASGPNTGELFF	TGTGCCAGCAGCGGGGCTAGCGGACCGAACACCGGGGAGCTGTTTTTT
TRBJ1-1	TRBV29-1	.	TRBD1	CSVGGQGEAFF	TGCAGCGTCGGGGGACAGGGAGAAGCTTTCTTT
TRBJ2-1	TRBV27	.	TRBD2	CASSFLAGGPGNEQFF	TGTGCCAGCAGTTTTCTAGCGGGAGGGCCTGGGAATGAGCAGTTCTTC
TRBJ2-5	TRBV18	.	.	CASSPPKRIDQETQYF	TGTGCCAGCTCACCACCGAAGAGAATAGATCAAGAGACCCAGTACTTC
TRBJ2-2	TRBV11-3	.	TRBD1	CASSPDRAGTGELFF	TGTGCCAGCAGCCCGGACAGGGCAGGTACCGGGGAGCTGTTTTTT
TRBJ2-1	TRBV19	.	.	CASSIDPGFSEQFF	TGTGCCAGTAGTATTGATCCAGGGTTTTCTGAGCAGTTCTTC
TRBJ1-3	TRBV24-1	.	.	CATSDYPRGNTIYF	TGTGCCACCAGTGATTATCCCCGTGGAAACACCATATATTTT
TRBJ1-5	TRBV21-1	few	.	CASSKEDRGYLWRYQPQHF	TGTGCCAGCAGCAAAGAGGACAGGGGTTATCTTTGGCGGTATCAGCCCCAGCATTTT
TRBJ2-1	TRBV6-4	.	.	CASSETHLWGVVNEQFF	TGTGCCAGCAGTGAGACCCACCTTTGGGGGGTCGTAAATGAGCAGTTCTTC
TRBJ1-1	TRBV6-2/TRBV6-3	.	TRBD1	CASSSPGTGVTEAFF	TGTGCCAGCAGTTCCCCCGGGACAGGGGTGACTGAAGCTTTCTTT